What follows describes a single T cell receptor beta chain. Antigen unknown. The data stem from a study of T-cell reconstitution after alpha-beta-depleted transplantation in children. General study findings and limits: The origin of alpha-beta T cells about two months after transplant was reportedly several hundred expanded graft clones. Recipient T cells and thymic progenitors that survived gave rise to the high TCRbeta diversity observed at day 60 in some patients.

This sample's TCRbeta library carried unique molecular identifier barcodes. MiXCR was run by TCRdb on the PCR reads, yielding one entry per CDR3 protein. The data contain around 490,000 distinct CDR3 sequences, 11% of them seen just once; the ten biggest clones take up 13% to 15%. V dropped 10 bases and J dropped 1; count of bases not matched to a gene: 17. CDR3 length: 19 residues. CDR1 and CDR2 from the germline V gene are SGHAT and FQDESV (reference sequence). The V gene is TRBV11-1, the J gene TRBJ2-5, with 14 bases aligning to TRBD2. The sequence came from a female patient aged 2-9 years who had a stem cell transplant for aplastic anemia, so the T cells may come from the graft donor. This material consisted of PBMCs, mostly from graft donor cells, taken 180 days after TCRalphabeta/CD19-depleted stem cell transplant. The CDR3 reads CAINPVPGTSGGPQETQYF. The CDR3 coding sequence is TGTGCCATCAATCCGGTTCCCGGGACTAGCGGGGGTCCCCAAGAGACCCAGTACTTC.